Sequencing of this TCR beta chain was carried out in a study of blood T cells in healthy people across ages. Study findings and constraints: Nothing was known about donor CMV status, and this possibly confounded expanded clonotype changes. The study found more naive CD4+ cells and higher diversity in long-lived than aged donors. Per million T cells, the diversity of TCR beta decreased roughly linearly as age advanced. Underestimates were what the diversity estimates from one million T cells were considered to be.

In regard to this clonotype: Its antigen remains unknown. An end of the junction does not agree with germline; a read error may underlie this.

The second PCR ran about 6 to 12 cycles with a sample-barcoded 5' primer and J-beta primers. In TCRdb, the 5' RACE reads were re-called with MiXCR into one record per CDR3 protein. The sample lists 870,000 or so distinct CDR3 sequences, around 26% occurring once. The CDR3 sequence is 17 residues long. Germline CDR1 reads SEHNR; CDR2 reads FQNEAQ (reference sequence). This receptor was taken from a woman older than 75 in good health. The V gene is TRBV7-9, the J gene TRBJ2-4, with D unresolved. Sequenced material: blood. The CDR3 sequence: CAGSLHPASRAKNIQYF. The CDR3 nucleotides read TGTGCCGGCAGCTTACATCCGGCTAGTAGGGCCAAAAACATTCAGTACTTC.